Presented here are 26 T cell receptor beta chains from one specimen sequenced in a study of blood T cell repertoires in COVID-19. Using immunoSEQ multiplex PCR, the repertoire was profiled, and TCRdb retains in-frame clones only, with some absent. The sample carries approximately 49,000 clones, around 90% recorded once. The source material was peripheral blood. All receptors come from a man aged 50-59 years with active COVID-19.

The chain recombines TRBV3-1 (or the pseudogene TRBV3-2) with TRBJ1-2, with 12 bases identical to TRBD1. Germline CDR1 and CDR2: LGHDT and YNNKEL (reference sequence). The ends lost 1 base at V and 8 bases at J; junction bases unmatched: 5. The CDR3 spans 15 residues. Here the CDR3 DNA reads TGTGCCAGCAGCCAAGCCGGGACAGGGGGCGGCGGCTACACCTTC. It encodes CASSQAGTGGGGYTF.

V usage is TRBV6-2 or TRBV6-3 and J usage is TRBJ2-7; TRBD2 matches 8 bases. The CDR3 length is 17 residues. From germline, CDR1 is MNHEY and CDR2 SVGEGT. V was pared by 5 bases and J by 3 bases, with 15 bases of the junction left unmatched. The CDR3 region is CASSPGTSPNDRYEQYF. Written as DNA, the CDR3 is TGTGCCAGCAGTCCCGGGACTAGTCCCAACGACCGCTACGAGCAGTACTTC.

The chain links TRBV6-1 to TRBJ2-3, with TRBD1 matching 8 bases. This CDR3 spans 14 amino acids. Germline V gene sequence: CDR1 MNHNS, CDR2 SASEGT. V was pared by 0 bases and J by 8 bases, with 4 bases of the junction left unmatched. The CDR3 DNA reads TGTGCCAGCAGTGAAGCTTCAGGGGGCTTTACGCAGTATTTT. It is translated as CASSEASGGFTQYF.

This chain connects TRBV5-6 to TRBJ2-7, with TRBD2 identical over 9 bases. CDR1 and CDR2 from the germline V gene are SGHDT and YYEEEE. The CDR3 is 14 residues long. J was trimmed by 5 bases and V by 4 bases; bases with no gene match: 7. The CDR3 bases are TGTGCCAGCAGCCGCCGGGCTAGCGGGGACGAGCAGTACTTC. This codes for CASSRRASGDEQYF.

The V and J genes are TRBV7-3 and TRBJ2-5, with a tentative D call TRBD2 (5 bases). Germline CDR1 and CDR2: SGHTA and FQGTGA. The CDR3 has 13 residues. Trimming removed 1 base from V and 5 bases from J, with 8 bases in between. CDR3 bases: TGTGCCAGCAGCTTAAGAGGGTTTGAGACCCAGTACTTC. As protein: CASSLRGFETQYF.

The chain joins TRBV7-9 to TRBJ2-1, with TRBD2 identical over 8 bases. This CDR3 comprises 15 residues. Trimming removed 6 bases from V and 8 bases from J; junction bases left unmatched: 12. Germline V CDR1 and CDR2: SEHNR, FQNEAQ (reference sequence). Here the CDR3 reads CASRSGTRSSDEQFF. The CDR3 DNA sequence: TGTGCCAGCAGGTCCGGGACTAGGTCCTCGGATGAGCAGTTCTTC. The full variable domain, its missing parts supplied by reference TRBV7-9 and TRBJ2-1, is DTGVSQNPRHKITKRGQNVTFRCDPISEHNRLYWYRQTLGQGPEFLTYFQNEAQLEKSRLLSDRFSAERPKGSFSTLEIQRTEQGDSAMYLCASRSGTRSSDEQFFGPGTRLTVL.

This clone has just a few counts. CDR3 nucleotide sequence: TGTGCCATTACGAGAGAACGGCCCCAGCATTTT. Its protein product is CAITRERPQHF. The rearrangement uses TRBV11-3 and TRBJ1-5; D is ambiguous. Germline assignment: CDR1 SGHNT and CDR2 YENEEA. The CDR3 runs to 11 residues. The ends were cut back, 10 bases at V and 9 bases at J, with 13 bases in the middle. The full variable domain, in which reference TRBV11-3 and TRBJ1-5 provide the parts outside the CDR3, is EAGVVQSPRYKIIEKKQPVAFWCNPISGHNTLYWYLQNLGQGPELLIRYENEEAVDDSQLPKDRFSAERLKGVDSTLKIQPAELGDSAVYLCAITRERPQHFGDGTRLSIL.

This clone was seen more than once but under ten times. The chain combines TRBV19 with TRBJ2-7, with D maybe TRBD1 (6 bases). Trimming cost V 9 bases and J 7 bases, with 16 bases left between them. CDR1 and CDR2 from the germline V gene are LNHDA and SQIVND (reference sequence). The CDR3 runs 12 residues. The CDR3 DNA sequence: TGTGCCAGCAGGGGCGAGGGGTTAGAGCAGTACTTC. It specifies CASRGEGLEQYF. Full variable domain (missing parts from reference TRBV19 and TRBJ2-7): DGGITQSPKYLFRKEGQNVTLSCEQNLNHDAMYWYRQDPGQGLRLIYYSQIVNDFQKGDIAEGYSVSREKKESFPLTVTSAQKNPTAFYLCASRGEGLEQYFGPGTRLTVT.

This sequence joins TRBV2 and TRBJ2-7, with D maybe TRBD2 (6 bases). The CDR3 has 13 amino acids. CDR1 and CDR2 from the germline V gene are SNHLY and FYNNEI. Between the trimmed V and J ends, which lost 8 bases and 3 bases, there was a span of 14 bases. The CDR3 sequence: CASGGSKGYEQYV. The CDR3 DNA sequence: TGTGCCAGCGGGGGGTCAAAGGGCTACGAGCAGTACGTC.

This clone was found a few times. The chain carries TRBV2 and TRBJ1-5, with D possibly TRBD1 on 5 matching bases. CDR1 is SNHLY, CDR2 FYNNEI, per germline. This CDR3 spans 11 amino acids. V was cut by 4 bases and J by 9 bases, with 7 bases left in between. The CDR3 nucleotides read TGTGCCAGCAGTGTGGGGGGGCCCCAGCATTTT. This gives the protein CASSVGGPQHF.

This clone has just one count. The chain joins TRBV7-8 to TRBJ2-7, with 9 nucleotides matching TRBD1. The CDR3 totals 15 residues. V gave up 6 bases and J gave up 6 bases; unmatched junction bases: 12. Per germline, CDR1 SGHVS and CDR2 FQNEAQ. CDR3 bases: TGTGCCAGCAGTTCCTGGACAGGGGTAGGCTCCGAGCAGTACTTC. Translating gives CASSSWTGVGSEQYF.

The V call is TRBV5-5, the J call TRBJ2-1, with D perhaps matching TRBD2 (5 bases). Trimming removed 7 bases from V and 9 bases from J, with 23 bases in between. Per the germline V gene, CDR1 is SGHKS and CDR2 is YYEKEE (reference sequence). CDR3 length: 15 amino acids. CDR3 nucleotide sequence: TGTGCCAGCCTTCGTGATGGACTCGCACGGATTGAGCAGTTCTTC. It specifies CASLRDGLARIEQFF.

This clone has only a few counts. The chain joins TRBV2 to TRBJ1-3; D remains unclear. The CDR3 has 12 residues. Germline CDR1 SNHLY, CDR2 FYNNEI. Deletions cut 9 bases from V and 0 bases from J, with 6 bases between. The CDR3 nucleotides are TGTGCCAGACGACTCTCTGGAAACACCATATATTTT. This encodes CARRLSGNTIYF. Full variable domain (outside the CDR3, taken from reference TRBV2 and TRBJ1-3): EPEVTQTPSHQVTQMGQEVILRCVPISNHLYFYWYRQILGQKVEFLVSFYNNEISEKSEIFDDQFSVERPDGSNFTLKIRSTKLEDSAMYFCARRLSGNTIYFGEGSWLTVV.

The rearrangement links TRBV2 to TRBJ1-5, with D unresolved. Trimming shortened V by 6 bases and J by 7 bases, and 22 bases separated the two germline ends. Germline CDR1 reads SNHLY; CDR2 reads FYNNEI. This CDR3 has 16 amino acids. CDR3 coding DNA: TGTGCCAGCAGCCCAGGCCCGGAGGAGAATGGACAGCCCCAGCATTTT. Its translation: CASSPGPEENGQPQHF.

As regards this clone: Sequence at one end of the junction differs from germline and may be a read error. The chain has TRBV19 and TRBJ2-2; 10 bases align to TRBD2. The V gene's germline CDR1 is LNHDA and CDR2 SQIVND (reference sequence). The CDR3 runs to 15 residues. CDR3 region: CASRIAGGSAGELFF. In DNA form, the CDR3 reads TGTGCCAGTAGAATAGCGGGAGGCTCGGCCGGGGAGCTGTTTTTT. Full variable domain (outside the CDR3, taken from reference TRBV19 and TRBJ2-2): DGGITQSPKYLFRKEGQNVTLSCEQNLNHDAMYWYRQDPGQGLRLIYYSQIVNDFQKGDIAEGYSVSREKKESFPLTVTSAQKNPTAFYLCASRIAGGSAGELFFGEGSRLTVL.

The rearrangement links TRBV3-1 (or the pseudogene TRBV3-2) to TRBJ2-5; the match to TRBD2 covers 7 bases. Losses at the gene ends were 4 bases for V and 2 bases for J; bases not matched to a gene: 7. Germline lookup yields CDR1 LGHDT and CDR2 YNNKEL (reference sequence). CDR3 length: 15 residues. CDR3 nucleotides: TGTGCCAGCAGCCTGGGGGGGGGACGGCAAGAGACCCAGTACTTC. It translates to CASSLGGGRQETQYF.

The chain links TRBV11-2 to TRBJ2-3; tentative D call: TRBD2 (6 bases). This CDR3 is built from 17 residues. The V gene lost 3 bases and the J gene lost 3 bases, with 19 bases spanning the gap. Germline V lookup: CDR1 SGHAT, CDR2 FQNNGV. CDR3 nucleotide sequence: TGTGCCAGCAGCTTGAGAACGGGAGCTCCACTTACAGATACGCAGTATTTT. It is translated as CASSLRTGAPLTDTQYF.

The V call is TRBV5-6, the J call TRBJ1-4, with 7 bases matching TRBD1. CDR3 length: 18 residues. Per germline, CDR1 SGHDT and CDR2 YYEEEE. With V trimmed by 2 bases and J by 1 base, 11 bases remained unmatched. Here the CDR3 reads CASSFTVNRGRTNEKLFF. The CDR3 DNA follows: TGTGCCAGCAGCTTCACTGTGAACAGGGGCCGAACTAATGAAAAACTGTTTTTT.

The CDR3 coding sequence is TGCGCCAGCAGTGAGTCTGAGGGGGACCAAGAGACCCAGTACTTC. Residues: CASSESEGDQETQYF. The chain employs TRBV10-1 and TRBJ2-5; D may be TRBD1 (6 bases). V lost 0 bases and J lost 0, with 8 bases in between. The CDR3 has 15 amino acids. Germline assignment: CDR1 WNHNN and CDR2 SYGVQD (reference sequence).

The V call is TRBV25-1, the J call TRBJ1-3; D is unresolved. This CDR3 contains 12 residues. Looked up from germline, CDR1 is MGHDK and CDR2 is SYGVNS. Trimming removed 5 bases at V and 1 base at J, with 3 bases between. DNA of the CDR3: TGTGCCAGCAGTCCGTCTGGAAACACCATATATTTT. This codes for CASSPSGNTIYF.

The chain combines TRBV6-2 or TRBV6-3 with TRBJ2-7, with 8 nucleotides matching TRBD1. The CDR3 spans 15 residues. The V and J ends lost 2 bases and 2 bases, in that order; junction bases with no gene match: 5. Germline V gene lookup returns CDR1 MNHEY and CDR2 SVGEGT. The CDR3 DNA reads as TGTGCCAGCAGTTACGCCCGGACAGGGCCCTACGAGCAGTACTTC. Its protein is CASSYARTGPYEQYF.

This chain links TRBV3-1 (or the pseudogene TRBV3-2) with TRBJ2-2; 9 nucleotides match TRBD2. CDR3 size: 15 residues. CDR1 and CDR2 from the germline V gene are LGHDT and YNNKEL (reference sequence). The trim removed 4 bases at V and 4 bases at J, leaving 4 bases unmatched. The CDR3 sequence: CASSRSGGSTGELFF. The CDR3, as DNA: TGTGCCAGCAGCCGCAGCGGGGGGTCCACCGGGGAGCTGTTTTTT.

This clone was detected only a few times. V is TRBV14 and J is TRBJ2-2; D uncertain. V shed 0 bases and J shed 8 bases, with 10 bases lying between them. Germline V gene sequence: CDR1 SGHDN, CDR2 FVKESK. The CDR3 runs 14 residues. The CDR3 loop reads CASSQELGRGELFF. The DNA for the CDR3 is TGTGCCAGCAGCCAAGAATTGGGCCGGGGGGAGCTGTTTTTT.

The chain is built from TRBV6-5 and TRBJ1-1, with a possible D match to TRBD1 (5 bases). With 6 bases removed from V and 3 bases from J, the gap between germline ends came to 14 bases. CDR3 length: 14 residues. The germline V gene has CDR1 MNHEY and CDR2 SVGAGI. The CDR3 protein is CASRHQGKYTEAFF. In DNA form, the CDR3 reads TGTGCCAGCAGACACCAGGGTAAATACACTGAAGCTTTCTTT.

The CDR3 here is CASSLVPTANTGELFF. CDR3 DNA: TGTGCCAGCAGCTTAGTGCCGACAGCGAACACCGGGGAGCTGTTTTTT. The chain couples TRBV11-2 to TRBJ2-2, with D perhaps TRBD1 (5 bases). The CDR3 has 16 residues. The germline gives CDR1 SGHAT, CDR2 FQNNGV. The V and J ends lost 1 base and 0 bases respectively, with 9 bases between them.

V usage is TRBV2 and J usage is TRBJ2-3; no clear D gene. CDR3 size: 14 residues. The V end was cut by 3 bases, the J end by 0 bases, with 7 bases between. CDR1 is SNHLY and CDR2 is FYNNEI in the germline V gene. DNA of the CDR3: TGTGCCAGCAGTGACCCTATAAGCACAGATACGCAGTATTTT. Translation: CASSDPISTDTQYF.